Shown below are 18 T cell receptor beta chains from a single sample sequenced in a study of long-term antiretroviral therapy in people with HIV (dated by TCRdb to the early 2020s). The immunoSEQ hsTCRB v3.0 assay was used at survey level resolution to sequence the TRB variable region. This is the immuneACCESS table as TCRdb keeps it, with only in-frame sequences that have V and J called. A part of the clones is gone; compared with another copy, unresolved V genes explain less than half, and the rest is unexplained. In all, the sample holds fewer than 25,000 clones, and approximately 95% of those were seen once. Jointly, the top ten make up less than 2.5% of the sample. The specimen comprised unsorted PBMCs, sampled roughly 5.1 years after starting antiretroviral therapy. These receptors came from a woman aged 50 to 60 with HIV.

CDR3 DNA: TGTGCCATCAGTGGGACTAGCGGATACACCGGGGAGCTGTTTTTT. This codes for CAISGTSGYTGELFF. The chain recombines TRBV10-3 with TRBJ2-2; 10 positions match TRBD2. The junction had 2 bases not matched to a gene; V was cut back by 4 bases and J by 3 bases. Germline V gene lookup returns CDR1 ENHRY and CDR2 SYGVKD. This CDR3 is built from 15 residues.

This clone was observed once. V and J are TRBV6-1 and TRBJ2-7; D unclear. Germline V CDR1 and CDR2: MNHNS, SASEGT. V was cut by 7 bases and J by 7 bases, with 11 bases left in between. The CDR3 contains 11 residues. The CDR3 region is CASTAVGEQYF. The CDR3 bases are TGTGCCAGCACTGCCGTGGGGGAGCAGTACTTC.

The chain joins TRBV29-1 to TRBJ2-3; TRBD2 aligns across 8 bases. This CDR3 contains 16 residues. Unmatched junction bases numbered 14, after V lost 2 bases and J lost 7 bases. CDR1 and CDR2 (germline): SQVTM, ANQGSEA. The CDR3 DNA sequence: TGCAGCGTTGAACTCAGAGAGCGGGAGATCTACCATACGCAGTATTTT. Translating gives CSVELREREIYHTQYF.

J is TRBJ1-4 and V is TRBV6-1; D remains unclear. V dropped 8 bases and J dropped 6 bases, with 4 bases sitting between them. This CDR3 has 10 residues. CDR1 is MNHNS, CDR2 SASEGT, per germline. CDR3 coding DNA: TGTGCCAGCCACGATGAAAAACTGTTTTTT. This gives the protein CASHDEKLFF.

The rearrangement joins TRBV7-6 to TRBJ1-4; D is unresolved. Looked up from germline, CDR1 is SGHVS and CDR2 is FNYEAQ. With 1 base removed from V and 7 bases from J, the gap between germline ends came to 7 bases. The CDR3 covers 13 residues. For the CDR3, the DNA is TGTGCCAGCAGCTTAGGGGCCGGTGAAAAACTGTTTTTT. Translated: CASSLGAGEKLFF.

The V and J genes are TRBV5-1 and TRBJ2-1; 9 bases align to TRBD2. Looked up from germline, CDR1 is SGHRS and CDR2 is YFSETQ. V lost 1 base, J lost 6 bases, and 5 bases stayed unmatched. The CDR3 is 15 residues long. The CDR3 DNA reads TGCGCCAGCAGCTTGAGTAGCGGGAGTTCCAATGAGCAGTTCTTC. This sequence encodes CASSLSSGSSNEQFF.

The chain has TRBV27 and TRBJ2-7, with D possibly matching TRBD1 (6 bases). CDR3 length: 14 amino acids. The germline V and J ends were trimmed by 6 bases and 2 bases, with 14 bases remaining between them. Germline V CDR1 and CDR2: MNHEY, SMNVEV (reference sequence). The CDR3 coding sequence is TGTGCCAGCAGCGTCCCTGGACAGACCTACGAGCAGTACTTC. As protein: CASSVPGQTYEQYF.

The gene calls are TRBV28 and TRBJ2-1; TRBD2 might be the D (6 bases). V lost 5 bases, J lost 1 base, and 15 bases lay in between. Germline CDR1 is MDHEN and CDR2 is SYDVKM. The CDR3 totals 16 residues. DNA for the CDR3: TGTGCCAGCAGTCCTCTTGGGGGAGGATCCTACAATGAGCAGTTCTTC. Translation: CASSPLGGGSYNEQFF.

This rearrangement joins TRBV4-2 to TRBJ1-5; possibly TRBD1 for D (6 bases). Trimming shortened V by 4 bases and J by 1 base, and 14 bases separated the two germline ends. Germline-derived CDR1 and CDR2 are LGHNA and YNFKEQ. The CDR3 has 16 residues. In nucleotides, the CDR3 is TGTGCCAGCAGCCCAGAGGGGGATGTAAGCAATCAGCCCCAGCATTTT. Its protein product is CASSPEGDVSNQPQHF.

The CDR3 sequence is CASSSASGANVLTF. CDR3 coding DNA: TGCGCCAGCAGCTCCGCCTCTGGGGCCAACGTCCTGACTTTC. The V call is TRBV5-1, the J call TRBJ2-6; D not resolved. The CDR3 totals 14 residues. V lost 3 bases, J lost 0 bases, and 4 bases lay in between. CDR1 and CDR2 from the germline V gene are SGHRS and YFSETQ. Drawing the rest from reference TRBV5-1 and TRBJ2-6, the complete variable domain is KAGVTQTPRYLIKTRGQQVTLSCSPISGHRSVSWYQQTPGQGLQFLFEYFSETQRNKGNFPGRFSGRQFSNSRSEMNVSTLELGDSALYLCASSSASGANVLTFGAGSRLTVL.

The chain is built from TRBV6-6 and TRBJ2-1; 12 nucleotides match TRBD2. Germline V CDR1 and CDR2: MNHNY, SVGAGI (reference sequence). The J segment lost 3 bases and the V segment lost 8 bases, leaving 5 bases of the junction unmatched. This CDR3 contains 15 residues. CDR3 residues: CASSSGRVVYNEQFF. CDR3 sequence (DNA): TGTGCCAGCTCTAGCGGGAGGGTGGTCTACAATGAGCAGTTCTTC.

CDR3 DNA: TGTGCCACCAGCAGAGAACTAGCGGGAGTAGGCTACGAGCAGTACTTC. Translation gives CATSRELAGVGYEQYF. The rearrangement links TRBV15 to TRBJ2-7, with 11 bases that match TRBD2. Per germline, CDR1 LNHNV and CDR2 YYDKDF (reference sequence). The CDR3 has 16 residues. V was pared by 0 bases and J by 3 bases, with 4 bases of the junction left unmatched.

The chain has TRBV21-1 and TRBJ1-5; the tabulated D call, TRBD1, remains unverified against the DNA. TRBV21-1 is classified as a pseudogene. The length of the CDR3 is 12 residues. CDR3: CASSTCFGQETF. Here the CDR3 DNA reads TGTGCCAGCAGCACCTGTTTCGGACAGGAGACTTTT.

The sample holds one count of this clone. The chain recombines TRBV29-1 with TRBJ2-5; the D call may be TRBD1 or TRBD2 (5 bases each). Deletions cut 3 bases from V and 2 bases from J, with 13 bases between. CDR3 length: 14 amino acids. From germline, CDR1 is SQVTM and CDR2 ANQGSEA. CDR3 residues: CSVDRDGWQETQYF. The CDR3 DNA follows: TGCAGCGTTGACAGGGACGGTTGGCAAGAGACCCAGTACTTC.

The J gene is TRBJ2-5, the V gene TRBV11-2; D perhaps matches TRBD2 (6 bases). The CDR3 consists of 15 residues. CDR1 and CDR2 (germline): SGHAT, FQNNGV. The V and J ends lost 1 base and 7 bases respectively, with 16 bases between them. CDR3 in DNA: TGTGCCAGCAGCTTAGGGACTACCGAATGGTCGACCCAGTACTTC. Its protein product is CASSLGTTEWSTQYF.

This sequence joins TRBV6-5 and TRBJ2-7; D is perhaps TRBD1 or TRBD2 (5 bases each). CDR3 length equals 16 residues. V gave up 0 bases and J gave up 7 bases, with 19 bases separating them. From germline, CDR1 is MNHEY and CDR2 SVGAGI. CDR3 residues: CASSYSAQGSGYEQYF. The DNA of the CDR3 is TGTGCCAGCAGTTACTCAGCCCAGGGTTCGGGGTATGAGCAGTACTTC.

This CDR3 is CSVGGTGLYNEQFF. The CDR3 DNA reads as TGCAGCGTTGGGGGAACAGGCCTCTACAATGAGCAGTTCTTC. The genes are TRBV29-1 and TRBJ2-1; perhaps TRBD1 as D (5 bases). The CDR3 totals 14 residues. Trimming cost V 4 bases and J 3 bases, with 13 bases left between them. Germline CDR1 reads SQVTM; CDR2 reads ANQGSEA.

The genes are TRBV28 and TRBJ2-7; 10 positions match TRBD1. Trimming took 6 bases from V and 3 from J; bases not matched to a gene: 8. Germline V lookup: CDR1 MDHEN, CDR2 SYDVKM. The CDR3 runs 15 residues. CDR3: CASRVGGTGDYEQYF. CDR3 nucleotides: TGTGCCAGCAGGGTAGGGGGGACAGGGGACTACGAGCAGTACTTC.